This T cell receptor (beta chain) stems from a study of T-cell memory formation after mild COVID-19. Trimming stripped 0 bases from V and 2 bases from J, with 12 bases between. Germline CDR1 is SGHKS and CDR2 is YYEKEE (reference sequence). The CDR3 is made up of 15 amino acids. TCRdb recomputed calls from the 5' RACE reads with MiXCR, one row per CDR3 protein. This table holds hundreds of thousands of distinct CDR3 sequences, roughly 13% found once. This clonotype was seen a handful of times. The specimen was PBMCs or a T cell subset sorted from them (not recorded which). The sequence came from a man aged 18-30 years who had mild COVID-19 (a few samples of this study predate the infection). Cell type and time point are not known. The chain employs TRBV5-5 and TRBJ2-7; a possible D gene is TRBD2 (5 bases). The CDR3: CASSLGGLSPYEQYV. DNA for the CDR3: TGTGCCAGCAGCTTGGGAGGACTGAGCCCCTACGAGCAGTACGTC.